What follows describes a single T cell receptor (beta chain). The antigen remains undetermined. This record comes from a study of blood T cells in healthy people across ages. Study information: Template switching recovered approximately one barcoded beta molecule for every two T cells.

Losses at the gene ends were 6 bases for V and 2 bases for J; bases not matched to a gene: 3. The CDR3 has 13 residues. Whole-study results and caveats: No conclusive comparison of naive versus antigen-experienced cells was possible with unsorted PBMCs. Among T cells, TCR beta diversity per million cells dropped roughly linearly as age rose.

For the second PCR, which ran for 7 to 11 cycles, a sample-barcoded 5' primer and a J-beta primer mix were used. Each cDNA molecule was tagged by a template-switch adaptor that had 12 random nucleotides. TCRdb processed the 5' RACE reads anew with MiXCR; each CDR3 protein has one entry. The data show about 780,000 distinct CDR3 sequences, around half seen once. The sample consisted of blood. The rearrangement joins TRBV12-3 or TRBV12-4 to TRBJ2-5; 7 bases match TRBD1. This clonotype was sampled from a man older than 75 in good health. The CDR3 sequence is CASRQGTQETQYF. The CDR3 DNA reads as TGTGCCAGCAGACAGGGGACACAAGAGACCCAGTACTTC.